These 8 T cell receptor beta chains were all obtained from the same sample, sequenced in a study of blood T cell repertoires in COVID-19. Assay used: immunoSEQ multiplex PCR; TCRdb lists only in-frame clones, some missing. Here the sample spans fewer than 20,000 clones, 91% being singletons. Sequenced sample: peripheral blood. The receptors stem from a human donor in a cohort sampled during active COVID-19.

This chain joins TRBV7-8 and TRBJ2-1, with TRBD2 identical over 12 bases. This CDR3 is 15 amino acids long. CDR1 SGHVS and CDR2 FQNEAQ come from the germline V gene. The V segment lost 2 bases and the J segment 10 bases; nucleotides outside the gene matches: 6. CDR3 loop: CASSLMLAGGQEQFF. The CDR3 DNA sequence: TGTGCCAGCAGCTTAATGCTAGCGGGAGGGCAGGAGCAGTTCTTC.

The chain employs TRBV25-1 and TRBJ2-5; 9 bases fit TRBD1. The CDR3 runs 15 residues. J lost 4 bases, V lost 1 base, and 4 bases had no gene match. Germline V gene data show CDR1 as MGHDK and CDR2 as SYGVNS. The CDR3 bases are TGTGCCAGCAGTGAATTGGGACAGGGAGGAGAGACCCAGTACTTC. It codes for CASSELGQGGETQYF.

The V and J genes are TRBV7-9 and TRBJ2-3; 7 bases align to TRBD1. The CDR3 contains 14 residues. V trimming: 5 bases; J trimming: 2 bases; junction bases outside the gene matches: 4. Looked up from germline, CDR1 is SEHNR and CDR2 is FQNEAQ (reference sequence). The CDR3 DNA reads TGTGCCAGCAGCCCCGGGACAGTCACAGATACGCAGTATTTT. Its translation is CASSPGTVTDTQYF.

The chain links TRBV6-2 or TRBV6-3 to TRBJ2-5; D gene unclear. Trimming cost V 2 bases and J 6 bases, with 7 bases left between them. This CDR3 comprises 12 residues. Germline V gene lookup returns CDR1 MNHEY and CDR2 SVGEGT. The DNA for the CDR3 is TGTGCCAGCAGTTACCTGACAAAGACCCAGTACTTC. This sequence encodes CASSYLTKTQYF.

The chain couples TRBV7-6 to TRBJ1-6; no firm D call. The CDR3 loop spans 16 amino acids. Germline V gene sequence: CDR1 SGHVS, CDR2 FNYEAQ. V lost 5 bases and J 8 bases, leaving 19 bases between the germline ends. The CDR3 nucleotides are TGTGCCAGCAGCCGTAGTCTGCGGGCCGGTTATTCACCCCTCCACTTT. The encoded protein is CASSRSLRAGYSPLHF.

The V and J genes are TRBV2 and TRBJ1-5, with D possibly matching TRBD1 (5 bases). Germline values: CDR1 SNHLY, CDR2 FYNNEI. The ends were cut back, 5 bases at V and 2 bases at J, with 22 bases in the middle. The CDR3 has 18 residues. The CDR3 sequence: CASSQEGPRLAGNQPQHF. As DNA, the CDR3 is TGTGCCAGCAGTCAAGAGGGGCCTAGGTTGGCCGGCAATCAGCCCCAGCATTTT.

The chain is built from TRBV18 and TRBJ2-1; 7 bases match TRBD2. The CDR3 spans 16 residues. Trimming took 3 bases from V and 2 from J; bases not matched to a gene: 7. Germline V lookup: CDR1 KGHSH, CDR2 LQKENI. CDR3 sequence reads: CASSPFSGRTYNEQFF. CDR3 DNA: TGTGCCAGCTCACCTTTTTCCGGGAGGACCTACAATGAGCAGTTCTTC.

The chain employs TRBV18 and TRBJ2-3; 10 bases agree with TRBD2. The germline CDR1 and CDR2 sequences are KGHSH and LQKENI. This CDR3 has 16 residues. J lost 0 bases, V lost 5 bases, and 5 bases had no gene match. DNA of the CDR3: TGTGCCAGCTCAAAGGCGACTAGCGGGAGCACAGATACGCAGTATTTT. Translated: CASSKATSGSTDTQYF.